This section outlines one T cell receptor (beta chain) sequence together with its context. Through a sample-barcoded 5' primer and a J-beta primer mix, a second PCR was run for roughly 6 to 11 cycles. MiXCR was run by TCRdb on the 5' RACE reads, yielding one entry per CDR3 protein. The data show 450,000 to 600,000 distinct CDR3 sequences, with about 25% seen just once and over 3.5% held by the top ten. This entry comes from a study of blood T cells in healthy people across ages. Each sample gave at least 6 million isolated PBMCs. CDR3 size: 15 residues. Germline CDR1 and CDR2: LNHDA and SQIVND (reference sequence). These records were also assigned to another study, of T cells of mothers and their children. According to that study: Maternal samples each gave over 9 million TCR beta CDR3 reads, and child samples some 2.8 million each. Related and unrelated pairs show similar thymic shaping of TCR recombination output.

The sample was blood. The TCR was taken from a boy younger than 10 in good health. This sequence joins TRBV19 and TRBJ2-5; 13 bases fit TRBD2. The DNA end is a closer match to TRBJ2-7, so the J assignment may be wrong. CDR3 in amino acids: CASSSRTSGRSEQYF. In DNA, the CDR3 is TGTGCCAGTAGTTCCCGGACTAGCGGGAGATCCGAGCAGTACTTC.